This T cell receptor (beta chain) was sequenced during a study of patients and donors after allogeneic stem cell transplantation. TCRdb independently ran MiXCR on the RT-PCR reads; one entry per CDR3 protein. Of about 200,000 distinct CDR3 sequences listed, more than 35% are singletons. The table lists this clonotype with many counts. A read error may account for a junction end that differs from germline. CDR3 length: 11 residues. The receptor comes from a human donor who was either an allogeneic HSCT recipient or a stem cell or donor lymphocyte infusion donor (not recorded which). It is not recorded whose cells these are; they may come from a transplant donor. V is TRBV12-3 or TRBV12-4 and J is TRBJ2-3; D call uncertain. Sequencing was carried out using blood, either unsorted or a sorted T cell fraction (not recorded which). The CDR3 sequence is CASSLADTQYF. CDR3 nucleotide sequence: TGTGCCAGCAGCTTAGCAGATACGCAGTATTTT.